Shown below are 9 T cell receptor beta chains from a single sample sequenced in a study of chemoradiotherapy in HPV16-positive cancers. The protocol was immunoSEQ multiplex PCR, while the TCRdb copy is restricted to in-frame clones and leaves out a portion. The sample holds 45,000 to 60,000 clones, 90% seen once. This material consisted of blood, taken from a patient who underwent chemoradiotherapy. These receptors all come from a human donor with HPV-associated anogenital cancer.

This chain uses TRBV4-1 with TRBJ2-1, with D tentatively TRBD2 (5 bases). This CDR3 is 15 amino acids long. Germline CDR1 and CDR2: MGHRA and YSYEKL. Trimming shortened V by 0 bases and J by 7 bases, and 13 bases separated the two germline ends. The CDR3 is CASSQDGAVGNEQFF. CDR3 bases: TGCGCCAGCAGCCAAGATGGAGCGGTGGGTAATGAGCAGTTCTTC.

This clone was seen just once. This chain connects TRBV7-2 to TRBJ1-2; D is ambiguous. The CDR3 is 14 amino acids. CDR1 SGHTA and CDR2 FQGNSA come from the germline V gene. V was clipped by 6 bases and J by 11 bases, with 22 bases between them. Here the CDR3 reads CASSTGQNRYLYTF. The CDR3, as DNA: TGTGCCAGCAGTACGGGCCAAAATCGGTATTTGTACACCTTC.

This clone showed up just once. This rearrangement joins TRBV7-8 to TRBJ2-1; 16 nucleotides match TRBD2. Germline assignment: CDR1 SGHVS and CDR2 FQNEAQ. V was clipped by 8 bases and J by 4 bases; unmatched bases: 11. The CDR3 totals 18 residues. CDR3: CASSAPGLAGGAYNEQFF. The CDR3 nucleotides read TGTGCCAGCTCAGCCCCGGGACTAGCGGGAGGGGCATACAATGAGCAGTTCTTC.

CDR3 loop: CASSQTASGVGETQYF. CDR3 DNA sequence: TGCGCCAGCAGTCAGACTGCCAGCGGGGTAGGAGAGACCCAGTACTTC. The chain has TRBV4-1 and TRBJ2-5, with 7 positions matching TRBD2. From germline, CDR1 is MGHRA and CDR2 YSYEKL. Trimming took 6 bases from V and 4 from J; bases not matched to a gene: 14. CDR3 length: 16 amino acids.

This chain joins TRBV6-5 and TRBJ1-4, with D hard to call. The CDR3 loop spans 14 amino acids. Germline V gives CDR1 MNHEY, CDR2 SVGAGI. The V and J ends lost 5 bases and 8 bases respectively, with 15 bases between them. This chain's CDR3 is CASSILQSGEKLFF. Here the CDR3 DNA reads TGTGCCAGCAGTATTCTTCAGTCCGGAGAAAAACTGTTTTTT.

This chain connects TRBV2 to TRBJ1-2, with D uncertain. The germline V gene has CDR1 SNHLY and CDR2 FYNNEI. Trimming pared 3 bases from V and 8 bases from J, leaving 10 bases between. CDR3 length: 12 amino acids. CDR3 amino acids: CASSEGSSGYTF. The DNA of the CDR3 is TGTGCCAGCAGTGAGGGGTCGAGCGGCTACACCTTC.

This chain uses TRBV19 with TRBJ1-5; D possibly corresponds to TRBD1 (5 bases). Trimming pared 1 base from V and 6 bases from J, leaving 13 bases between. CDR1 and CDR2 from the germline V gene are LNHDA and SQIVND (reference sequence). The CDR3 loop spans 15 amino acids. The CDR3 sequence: CASSIGLGVFQPQHF. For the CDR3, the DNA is TGTGCCAGTAGTATAGGACTGGGGGTTTTTCAGCCCCAGCATTTT. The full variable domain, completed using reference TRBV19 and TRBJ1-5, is DGGITQSPKYLFRKEGQNVTLSCEQNLNHDAMYWYRQDPGQGLRLIYYSQIVNDFQKGDIAEGYSVSREKKESFPLTVTSAQKNPTAFYLCASSIGLGVFQPQHFGDGTRLSIL.

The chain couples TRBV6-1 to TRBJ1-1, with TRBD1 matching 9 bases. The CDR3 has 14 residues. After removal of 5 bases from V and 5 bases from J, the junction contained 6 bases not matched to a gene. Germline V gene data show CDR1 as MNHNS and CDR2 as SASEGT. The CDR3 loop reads CASSTGQGITEAFF. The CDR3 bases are TGTGCCAGCAGTACGGGACAGGGAATAACTGAAGCTTTCTTT.

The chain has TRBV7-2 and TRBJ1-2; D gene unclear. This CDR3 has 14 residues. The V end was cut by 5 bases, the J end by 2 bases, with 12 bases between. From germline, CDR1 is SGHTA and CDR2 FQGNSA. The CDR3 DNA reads TGTGCCAGCAGCCCCCTGGAGGACAACTATGGCTACACCTTC. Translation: CASSPLEDNYGYTF.